This T cell receptor (beta chain) is from a study of shared clonotypes between healthy human individuals. About this clone: The antigen is not known.

The assay was immunoSEQ multiplex PCR, and TCRdb's table has in-frame clones only and misses some. The data contain hundreds of thousands of clones, approximately 97% of them singletons. The ends were cut back, 0 bases at V and 3 bases at J, with 18 bases in the middle. Germline CDR1 is MGHRA and CDR2 is YSYEKL. The CDR3 contains 17 residues. The naive CD8 population came from CD45RO-negative cells selected for CCR7, without terminally differentiated effector memory CD45RA+ cells. General study points: Naive CD4 clonotype sharing across a few donors was about 5%. Clonotypes which were not shared had lower generation probabilities than clonotypes that all four donors shared.

This rearrangement joins TRBV4-1 to TRBJ2-7; the D gene is possibly TRBD1 (6 bases). Sequenced: naive CD8+ T cells sorted from blood. The TCR was taken from a young man in good health. CDR3 amino acids: CASSQDLLQGIFYEQYF. For the CDR3, the DNA is TGCGCCAGCAGCCAAGACCTCTTACAGGGTATTTTCTACGAGCAGTACTTC.